These 22 T cell receptor beta chains came from one sample sequenced in a study of Ad26.COV2.S vaccination and SARS-CoV-2 variants (dated by TCRdb to the early 2020s). Receptor libraries were prepared by the immunoSEQ multiplex PCR assay. Held by TCRdb, this immuneACCESS table contains in-frame sequences only and omits some clones. Under half of the omission traces to an unresolved V gene where checked; the cause of the rest is unknown. Across this sample there are under 250,000 clones, with 87% seen only once. The ten most abundant clones make up less than 3.5% of the sample. In light of the paper, this sample's treatment or condition label describes: some 20 received Ad26.COV2.S at low or high dose, single or two shots; five or six received placebo; per-sample allocation not given. Repertoires of vaccine and placebo recipients were sequenced from samples collected on day 63 after the first injection.

The input for sequencing was peripheral blood, taken in a trial of Ad26.COV2.S vaccine versus placebo. Every receptor here comes from a person aged 18-65 years who received the Ad26.COV2.S COVID-19 vaccine or a placebo.

The CDR3 region has the DNA TGCAGTGCTAGAGATCAAGCGACCCAGCATTTT. Translating it yields CSARDQATQHF. V and J are TRBV20-1 and TRBJ1-5; D gene unclear. CDR1 is DFQATT, CDR2 SNEGSKA, per germline (reference sequence). The V end was cut by 0 bases, the J end by 11 bases, with 8 bases between. The CDR3 covers 11 residues.

This chain uses TRBV12-5 with TRBJ2-1; the D gene is possibly TRBD1 (5 bases). This CDR3 has 15 amino acids. Germline V gene sequence: CDR1 LGHNT, CDR2 FRNRAP. V lost 2 bases, J lost 0 bases, and 8 bases lay in between. For the CDR3, the DNA is TGTGCTAGTGGTTTGCAGGGAAGCTCCTACAATGAGCAGTTCTTC. Its translation: CASGLQGSSYNEQFF.

The chain is built from TRBV7-9 and TRBJ2-3; D uncertain. V was cut by 5 bases and J by 0 bases, with 15 bases left in between. There are 16 residues in the CDR3. In germline, CDR1 is SEHNR, CDR2 FQNEAQ (reference sequence). The CDR3 is CASSTSLGPSTDTQYF. Written as DNA, the CDR3 is TGTGCCAGCAGCACCTCGCTAGGCCCTAGCACAGATACGCAGTATTTT. The full variable domain, completed using reference TRBV7-9 and TRBJ2-3, is DTGVSQNPRHKITKRGQNVTFRCDPISEHNRLYWYRQTLGQGPEFLTYFQNEAQLEKSRLLSDRFSAERPKGSFSTLEIQRTEQGDSAMYLCASSTSLGPSTDTQYFGPGTRLTVL.

The rearrangement uses TRBV19 and TRBJ1-1, with D possibly matching TRBD1 (6 bases). The V end lost 3 bases, the J end lost 4 bases, and 15 bases lay between the germline ends. Per the germline V gene, CDR1 is LNHDA and CDR2 is SQIVND (reference sequence). The CDR3 is 15 residues long. The CDR3 DNA reads TGTGCCAGTAGTATTGCAGCAGGGGTTGCCACTGAAGCTTTCTTT. Protein: CASSIAAGVATEAFF. Complete variable domain (other parts from reference TRBV19 and TRBJ1-1): DGGITQSPKYLFRKEGQNVTLSCEQNLNHDAMYWYRQDPGQGLRLIYYSQIVNDFQKGDIAEGYSVSREKKESFPLTVTSAQKNPTAFYLCASSIAAGVATEAFFGQGTRLTVV.

The chain has TRBV18 and TRBJ2-5; 8 bases map to TRBD1. This CDR3 has 15 residues. V lost 2 bases, J lost 4 bases, and 6 bases stayed unmatched. The germline gives CDR1 KGHSH, CDR2 LQKENI. CDR3: CASSPVPGGGETQYF. CDR3 sequence (DNA): TGTGCCAGCTCACCAGTCCCAGGGGGCGGAGAGACCCAGTACTTC.

The gene calls are TRBV30 and TRBJ1-1; D possibly corresponds to TRBD1 (6 bases). Germline V lookup: CDR1 GTSNPN, CDR2 SVGIG (reference sequence). V was pared by 3 bases and J by 1 base, with 9 bases between. This CDR3 is built from 13 residues. The CDR3 loop reads CAWREQGNTEAFF. The CDR3 nucleotides are TGTGCCTGGAGAGAACAGGGGAACACTGAAGCTTTCTTT.

In nucleotides, the CDR3 is TGTGCCACCAGCAGGAAACAGGGGGCTCTAAATGAGCAGTTCTTC. This translates into CATSRKQGALNEQFF. This chain uses TRBV15 with TRBJ2-1; 9 nucleotides align to TRBD1. The CDR3 runs to 15 residues. Germline V gene sequence: CDR1 LNHNV, CDR2 YYDKDF (reference sequence). Trimming at V came to 3 bases and at J to 7 bases, leaving 7 bases not matched to a gene. The variable domain in full, completed from reference TRBV15 and TRBJ2-1, reads DAMVIQNPRYQVTQFGKPVTLSCSQTLNHNVMYWYQQKSSQAPKLLFHYYDKDFNNEADTPDNFQSRRPNTSFCFLDIRSPGLGDTAMYLCATSRKQGALNEQFFGPGTRLTVL.

This chain uses TRBV27 with TRBJ2-3; possibly TRBD1 or TRBD2 for D (5 bases each). With 5 bases removed from V and 6 bases from J, the gap between germline ends came to 21 bases. There are 16 residues in the CDR3. Per the germline V gene, CDR1 is MNHEY and CDR2 is SMNVEV (reference sequence). The CDR3 DNA reads as TGTGCCAGCAGTACCCGGGACGGTGCGATCCCCGATACGCAGTATTTT. Protein sequence: CASSTRDGAIPDTQYF.

This rearrangement joins TRBV4-1 to TRBJ1-5; D is ambiguous. Germline CDR1 is MGHRA and CDR2 is YSYEKL. CDR3 size: 16 residues. Between the trimmed V and J ends, which lost 1 base and 0 bases, there was a span of 10 bases. CDR3 residues: CASSQGFSGSNQPQHF. Written as DNA, the CDR3 is TGCGCCAGCAGCCAAGGATTCTCGGGTAGCAATCAGCCCCAGCATTTT.

V gene TRBV5-4 combines with J gene TRBJ2-3, with TRBD1 matching over 7 bases. The ends lost 2 bases at V and 0 bases at J; junction bases unmatched: 18. Germline V CDR1 and CDR2: SGHNT, YYREEE (reference sequence). The CDR3 runs to 20 residues. CDR3 region: CASSLGSGAGGNPSTDTQYF. The DNA for the CDR3 is TGTGCCAGCAGCTTAGGGTCAGGGGCAGGGGGTAATCCTAGCACAGATACGCAGTATTTT.

J is TRBJ2-3 and V is TRBV4-3; D may be TRBD2 (6 bases). V was shortened by 4 bases and J by 2 bases, with 13 bases between the two germline ends. The germline gives CDR1 LGHNA, CDR2 YSLEER. This CDR3 has 15 residues. CDR3 nucleotides: TGCGCCAGCAGCCGGTCCGGGACTTTCACAGATACGCAGTATTTT. As protein: CASSRSGTFTDTQYF.

The chain couples TRBV7-2 to TRBJ1-4; perhaps TRBD1 as D (5 bases). The CDR3 contains 15 residues. Trimming took off 2 bases at V and 2 bases at J, with 9 bases between the two ends. Germline assignment: CDR1 SGHTA and CDR2 FQGNSA. The CDR3 sequence: CASSLQGVTNEKLFF. The CDR3 nucleotides are TGTGCCAGCAGCTTACAGGGAGTGACTAATGAAAAACTGTTTTTT.

CDR3 in amino acids: CASSSGLAYNEQFF. As DNA, the CDR3 is TGTGCCAGCAGCTCAGGACTAGCCTACAATGAGCAGTTCTTC. This chain joins TRBV7-9 and TRBJ2-1, with 7 bases fitting TRBD2. Germline assignment: CDR1 SEHNR and CDR2 FQNEAQ (reference sequence). Trimming removed 4 bases from V and 2 bases from J; junction bases left unmatched: 2. This CDR3 comprises 14 residues.

The J gene is TRBJ1-2, the V gene TRBV5-5; tentatively, D is TRBD1 (6 bases). There are 15 residues in the CDR3. The germline V gene encodes CDR1 SGHKS and CDR2 YYEKEE (reference sequence). Trimming pared 4 bases from V and 4 bases from J, leaving 17 bases between. CDR3 sequence reads: CASSAARGIGYGYTF. The CDR3 nucleotides read TGTGCCAGCAGCGCGGCCAGGGGAATAGGCTATGGCTACACCTTC.

The table lists this clone with a count of one. The rearrangement uses TRBV27 and TRBJ1-4; D uncertain. The CDR3 runs to 13 residues. Germline V CDR1 and CDR2: MNHEY, SMNVEV (reference sequence). Trimming cost V 7 bases and J 8 bases, with 14 bases left between them. The CDR3, as DNA: TGTGCCAGCACCGAAAACTACGGGGAAAAACTGTTTTTT. Translated, it gives CASTENYGEKLFF.

This clone was found once. The V gene is TRBV19, the J gene TRBJ2-6, with D perhaps matching TRBD1 (6 bases). Germline values: CDR1 LNHDA, CDR2 SQIVND (reference sequence). Trimming took off 7 bases at V and 8 bases at J, with 9 bases between the two ends. CDR3 length: 12 amino acids. This chain's CDR3 is CASKGDTNVLTF. As DNA, the CDR3 is TGTGCCAGTAAGGGGGATACCAACGTCCTGACTTTC.

The chain has TRBV18 and TRBJ1-1; D unresolved. The germline V gene encodes CDR1 KGHSH and CDR2 LQKENI. Trimming pared 2 bases from V and 5 bases from J, leaving 6 bases between. The CDR3 runs to 12 residues. The CDR3 DNA follows: TGTGCCAGCTCACCAAGTTCTACTGAAGCTTTCTTT. The encoded protein is CASSPSSTEAFF.

This clone has more than one count but fewer than ten. The J gene is TRBJ1-6, the V gene TRBV3-1 (or the pseudogene TRBV3-2); no clear D gene. Germline V gene sequence: CDR1 LGHDT, CDR2 YNNKEL (reference sequence). This CDR3 is built from 15 residues. The V end was cut by 4 bases, the J end by 0 bases, with 7 bases between. The CDR3 protein is CASSPDVSYNSPLHF. The CDR3 bases are TGTGCCAGCAGCCCAGACGTCTCCTATAATTCACCCCTCCACTTT.

CDR3 protein: CASSQEVRGMGGTDTQYF. CDR3 nucleotide sequence: TGCGCCAGCAGCCAAGAAGTTAGGGGGATGGGGGGCACAGATACGCAGTATTTT. The J gene is TRBJ2-3, the V gene TRBV4-1; maybe TRBD1 (6 bases). V gave up 0 bases and J gave up 1 base, with 17 bases separating them. This CDR3 comprises 18 residues. CDR1 MGHRA and CDR2 YSYEKL come from the germline V gene.

This clone was counted once. The chain employs TRBV10-2 and TRBJ1-4, with 9 bases that match TRBD1. Germline V CDR1 and CDR2: WSHSY, SAAADI. The CDR3 runs to 14 residues. V was clipped by 8 bases and J by 5 bases; unmatched bases: 6. CDR3 residues: CASVTGTGNEKLFF. In DNA form, the CDR3 reads TGCGCCAGCGTAACCGGGACAGGGAATGAAAAACTGTTTTTT.

This chain joins TRBV6-5 and TRBJ1-3; D unresolved. The germline V gene has CDR1 MNHEY and CDR2 SVGAGI. The length of the CDR3 is 16 residues. The ends were cut back, 2 bases at V and 1 base at J, with 12 bases in the middle. The chain's CDR3 is CASSYGPGKSGNTIYF. The CDR3 DNA follows: TGTGCCAGCAGTTACGGGCCGGGGAAATCTGGAAACACCATATATTTT.

The chain joins TRBV24-1 to TRBJ1-1; possibly TRBD1 for D (5 bases). V shed 4 bases and J shed 1 base, with 9 bases lying between them. The CDR3 is 14 residues long. Germline CDR1 KGHDR, CDR2 SFDVKD. The CDR3, as DNA: TGTGCCACCAGTGAGGGGGGACCGAACACTGAAGCTTTCTTT. The encoded protein is CATSEGGPNTEAFF.